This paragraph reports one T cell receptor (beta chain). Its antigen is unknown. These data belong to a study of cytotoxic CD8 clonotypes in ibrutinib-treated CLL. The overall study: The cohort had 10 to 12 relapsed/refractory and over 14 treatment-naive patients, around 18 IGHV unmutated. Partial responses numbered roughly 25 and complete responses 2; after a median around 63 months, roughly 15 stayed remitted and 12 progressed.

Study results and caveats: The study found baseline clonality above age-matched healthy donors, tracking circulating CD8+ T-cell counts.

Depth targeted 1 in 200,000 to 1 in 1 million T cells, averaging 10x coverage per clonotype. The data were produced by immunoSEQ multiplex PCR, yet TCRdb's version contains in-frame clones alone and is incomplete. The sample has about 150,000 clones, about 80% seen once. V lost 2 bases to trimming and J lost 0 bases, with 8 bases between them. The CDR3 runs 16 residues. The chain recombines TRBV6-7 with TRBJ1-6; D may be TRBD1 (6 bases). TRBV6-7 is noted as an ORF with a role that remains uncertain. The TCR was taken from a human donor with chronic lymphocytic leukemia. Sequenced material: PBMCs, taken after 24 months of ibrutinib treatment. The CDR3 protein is CASSYGGASYNSPLHF. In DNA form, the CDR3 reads TGTGCCAGCAGTTACGGGGGGGCCTCCTATAATTCACCCCTCCACTTT.